This paragraph covers one T cell receptor (beta chain) sequence. The antigen is undetermined. Assay used: immunoSEQ multiplex PCR; TCRdb lists only in-frame clones, some missing. The sample carries some 80,000 clones, 98% recorded once. The data derive from a study of Tregs in tolerant kidney transplant recipients. Study-wide findings and caveats: Tregs expanded with activated donor B cells seemed most donor-specific. Findings come from small patient numbers and require larger validation. Tolerant patients' donor-specific Tregs expanded beyond overall Tregs, suggesting antigen-driven growth.

V was clipped by 5 bases and J by 4 bases, with 11 bases between them. Germline V CDR1 and CDR2: MDHEN, SYDVKM. The CDR3 sequence is 14 residues long. The receptor comes from a human donor who received a combined kidney and bone marrow transplant. The chain carries TRBV28 and TRBJ1-4; no clear D gene. The sequencing used CD4+ T cells from blood, collected before the transplant. CDR3 sequence reads: CASSTSGYNEKLFF. The DNA of the CDR3 is TGTGCCAGCAGTACCTCAGGTTATAATGAAAAACTGTTTTTT. The variable domain in full, with the rest retrieved from reference TRBV28 and TRBJ1-4, is DVKVTQSSRYLVKRTGEKVFLECVQDMDHENMFWYRQDPGLGLRLIYFSYDVKMKEKGDIPEGYSVSREKKERFSLILESASTNQTSMYLCASSTSGYNEKLFFGSGTQLSVL.